Presented here are 24 T cell receptor beta chains from one specimen sequenced in a study of control samples from healthy donors and cancer patients. Repertoires were generated with immunoSEQ multiplex PCR, while TCRdb's copy carries only in-frame clones and drops some. The profile shows about 180,000 clones, around 90% of them singletons. Sequenced input: blood. These receptors all come from a man in his thirties or forties in good health.

Here the CDR3 reads CASSDRAANEKLFF. DNA for the CDR3: TGTGCCAGCAGCGACAGGGCGGCTAATGAAAAACTGTTTTTT. V and J are TRBV6-6 and TRBJ1-4, with TRBD1 identical over 7 bases. Germline values: CDR1 MNHNY, CDR2 SVGAGI (reference sequence). V shed 6 bases, J shed 3 bases, and the junction held 4 bases outside the gene matches. The CDR3 is made up of 14 amino acids.

The genes are TRBV28 and TRBJ1-5, with 8 bases matching TRBD1. With 3 bases clipped from V and 7 bases from J, the junction kept 8 bases outside the gene matches. CDR1 and CDR2 (germline): MDHEN, SYDVKM. CDR3 length: 15 amino acids. The CDR3: CASSLVGDRFQPQHF. The CDR3 DNA follows: TGTGCCAGCAGTTTGGTAGGGGACAGGTTCCAGCCCCAGCATTTT.

The chain is built from TRBV10-2 and TRBJ1-4, with 7 bases aligning to TRBD1. Per germline, CDR1 WSHSY and CDR2 SAAADI. Unmatched junction bases numbered 10, after V lost 0 bases and J lost 3 bases. This CDR3 region has 18 residues. In nucleotides, the CDR3 is TGCGCCAGCAGTGAGTCGACGACAGGGTTCATATCTAATGAAAAACTGTTTTTT. This gives the protein CASSESTTGFISNEKLFF.

V and J are TRBV4-1 and TRBJ2-5; D gene uncertain. The CDR3 covers 15 residues. V dropped 2 bases and J dropped 2 bases, with 12 bases sitting between them. The germline CDR1 and CDR2 sequences are MGHRA and YSYEKL. CDR3 sequence (DNA): TGCGCCAGCAGCCAATCGGGTTTGCTACAAGAGACCCAGTACTTC. This sequence encodes CASSQSGLLQETQYF.

The rearrangement links TRBV28 to TRBJ2-7; TRBD2 agrees at 7 bases. V gave up 3 bases and J gave up 1 base; unmatched junction bases: 15. Germline assignment: CDR1 MDHEN and CDR2 SYDVKM. This CDR3 has 18 residues. The DNA of the CDR3 is TGTGCCAGCAGTTTCCCAGTGGGTGAAGCGGGAAGTTCCTACGAGCAGTACTTC. Amino acids: CASSFPVGEAGSSYEQYF.

V usage is TRBV10-3 and J usage is TRBJ1-1; TRBD1 might be the D (5 bases). The CDR3 consists of 12 residues. Germline-derived CDR1 and CDR2 are ENHRY and SYGVKD. V was cut by 7 bases and J by 4 bases, with 10 bases left in between. The CDR3 sequence is CAIKGPRTEAFF. For the CDR3, the DNA is TGTGCCATCAAGGGGCCGCGCACTGAAGCTTTCTTT.

The gene calls are TRBV30 and TRBJ1-1; D is undetermined. Germline V gives CDR1 GTSNPN, CDR2 SVGIG (reference sequence). The CDR3 runs to 11 residues. With 1 base removed from V and 4 bases from J, the gap between germline ends came to 4 bases. CDR3 nucleotide sequence: TGTGCCTGGAGTGCCAGCACTGAAGCTTTCTTT. Its translation is CAWSASTEAFF. The whole variable domain, remainder taken from reference TRBV30 and TRBJ1-1, is SQTIHQWPATLVQPVGSPLSLECTVEGTSNPNLYWYRQAAGRGLQLLFYSVGIGQISSEVPQNLSASRPQDRQFILSSKKLLLSDSGFYLCAWSASTEAFFGQGTRLTVV.

The V and J genes are TRBV19 and TRBJ1-5; no firm D call. The length of the CDR3 is 18 residues. V was clipped by 4 bases and J by 2 bases, with 21 bases between them. Germline V gene sequence: CDR1 LNHDA, CDR2 SQIVND (reference sequence). The CDR3 DNA is TGTGCCAGTAGTACTACACCCTTGTCAGACGGGGGCAATCAGCCCCAGCATTTT. Protein sequence: CASSTTPLSDGGNQPQHF.

V gene TRBV18 combines with J gene TRBJ1-5; TRBD1 might be the D (5 bases). The V gene lost 3 bases and the J gene lost 3 bases, with 12 bases spanning the gap. This CDR3 contains 15 residues. Germline loops: CDR1 KGHSH, CDR2 LQKENI. CDR3 sequence reads: CASSPQGFSNQPQHF. CDR3 nucleotide sequence: TGTGCCAGCTCACCCCAGGGCTTTTCCAATCAGCCCCAGCATTTT.

This chain connects TRBV28 to TRBJ1-6, with D perhaps TRBD1 (5 bases). Germline assignment: CDR1 MDHEN and CDR2 SYDVKM. CDR3 length equals 14 residues. Trimming took off 6 bases at V and 6 bases at J, with 12 bases between the two ends. In DNA, the CDR3 is TGTGCCAGCAGGTTGGACACCCTTAATTCACCCCTCCACTTT. As protein: CASRLDTLNSPLHF.

Note on this clone: Additional DNA sequences in this sample encode the identical CDR3. The rearrangement joins TRBV27 to TRBJ2-7; 7 nucleotides match TRBD1. The length of the CDR3 is 13 residues. Per germline, CDR1 MNHEY and CDR2 SMNVEV (reference sequence). With V trimmed by 2 bases and J by 4 bases, 2 bases remained unmatched. The CDR3 spells CASSLGTAYEQYF. CDR3 bases: TGTGCCAGCAGTTTAGGGACAGCGTACGAGCAGTACTTC.

This clone was seen a single time. V gene TRBV18 combines with J gene TRBJ1-3; TRBD1 might be the D (5 bases). The CDR3 loop spans 15 amino acids. V was pared by 6 bases and J by 0 bases, with 12 bases between. CDR1 is KGHSH, CDR2 LQKENI, per germline. CDR3 region: CASSTGRNSGNTIYF. The CDR3 region has the DNA TGTGCCAGCTCGACGGGACGAAACTCTGGAAACACCATATATTTT.

This rearrangement joins TRBV5-4 to TRBJ2-3, with D possibly matching TRBD2 (6 bases). The germline V and J ends were trimmed by 0 bases and 4 bases, with 12 bases remaining between them. This CDR3 comprises 15 residues. Per the germline V gene, CDR1 is SGHNT and CDR2 is YYREEE (reference sequence). The CDR3: CASSLVLEGADTQYF. The CDR3 DNA sequence: TGTGCCAGCAGCTTGGTATTGGAGGGCGCAGATACGCAGTATTTT. The full variable domain, with the rest looked up from reference TRBV5-4 and TRBJ2-3, is ETGVTQSPTHLIKTRGQQVTLRCSSQSGHNTVSWYQQALGQGPQFIFQYYREEENGRGNFPPRFSGLQFPNYSSELNVNALELDDSALYLCASSLVLEGADTQYFGPGTRLTVL.

CDR3 coding DNA: TGCGCCAGCAGCCAAGATCTAGGCGTCCAGCCCCAGCATTTT. It yields the protein CASSQDLGVQPQHF. This sequence joins TRBV4-3 and TRBJ1-5; D not resolved. The CDR3 length is 14 residues. Trimming took off 0 bases at V and 7 bases at J, with 10 bases between the two ends. Germline V gene lookup returns CDR1 LGHNA and CDR2 YSLEER.

The chain recombines TRBV6-2 or TRBV6-3 with TRBJ1-5, with 10 nucleotides matching TRBD1. The CDR3 has 16 residues. V was clipped by 2 bases and J by 7 bases; unmatched bases: 8. Germline V CDR1 and CDR2: MNHEY, SVGEGT. The CDR3 protein is CASSYGWTGGNQPQHF. For the CDR3, the DNA is TGTGCCAGCAGTTACGGTTGGACAGGGGGAAACCAGCCCCAGCATTTT.

This chain connects TRBV30 to TRBJ1-3, with D possibly matching TRBD1 (5 bases). The CDR3 consists of 17 residues. Trimming removed 2 bases at V and 0 bases at J, with 17 bases between. Germline CDR1 and CDR2: GTSNPN and SVGIG (reference sequence). This CDR3 reads CAWSSSRDWLSGNTIYF. CDR3 coding DNA: TGTGCCTGGAGTTCATCCCGGGACTGGCTCTCTGGAAACACCATATATTTT.

The CDR3 is CASSQVSRRQANSGNTIYF. In DNA form, the CDR3 reads TGCGCCAGCAGCCAGGTTTCGCGTCGGCAGGCGAACTCTGGAAACACCATATATTTT. V is TRBV4-1 and J is TRBJ1-3; unclear D gene. CDR1 is MGHRA, CDR2 YSYEKL, per germline. The CDR3 is made up of 19 amino acids. V lost 3 bases, J lost 0 bases, and 21 bases lay in between.

This chain uses TRBV13 with TRBJ2-2; 8 nucleotides align to TRBD1. Germline V gives CDR1 PRHDT, CDR2 FYEKMQ (reference sequence). The junction had 9 bases not matched to a gene; V was cut back by 7 bases and J by 5 bases. The CDR3 is made up of 15 amino acids. This CDR3 reads CASNHRTGLTGELFF. In DNA, the CDR3 is TGTGCCAGCAACCATCGGACAGGGCTAACCGGGGAGCTGTTTTTT.

V gene TRBV10-3 combines with J gene TRBJ1-3; possible D gene TRBD1, 5 bases. CDR1 is ENHRY, CDR2 SYGVKD, per germline. V was cut by 5 bases and J by 0 bases, with 11 bases left in between. This CDR3 is 15 amino acids long. In nucleotides, the CDR3 is TGTGCCATCAGTCAGACAGTTCACTCTGGAAACACCATATATTTT. Its protein is CAISQTVHSGNTIYF.

The rearrangement uses TRBV14 and TRBJ1-2; TRBD1 is a possible D gene (5 bases). Trimming removed 4 bases at V and 4 bases at J, with 10 bases between. CDR3 length equals 13 residues. Germline V CDR1 and CDR2: SGHDN, FVKESK. CDR3 in amino acids: CASSPGLSYGYTF. The CDR3 DNA is TGTGCCAGCAGCCCAGGGCTGAGCTATGGCTACACCTTC.

The chain joins TRBV11-2 to TRBJ2-3; D remains unclear. V gave up 2 bases and J gave up 6 bases, with 12 bases separating them. CDR1 is SGHAT and CDR2 is FQNNGV in the germline V gene. The CDR3 spans 14 residues. CDR3 in DNA: TGTGCCAGCAGCTTAACGGGCAATACGGATACGCAGTATTTT. It codes for CASSLTGNTDTQYF.

The J gene is TRBJ1-5, the V gene TRBV19, with TRBD1 identical over 8 bases. With 5 bases clipped from V and 4 bases from J, the junction kept 7 bases outside the gene matches. Germline lookup yields CDR1 LNHDA and CDR2 SQIVND (reference sequence). The CDR3 covers 15 residues. The CDR3: CASSVYRQGNQPQHF. The CDR3 nucleotides are TGTGCCAGTAGTGTTTACAGACAGGGGAATCAGCCCCAGCATTTT.

The chain recombines TRBV4-1 with TRBJ1-2, with 12 positions matching TRBD1. Losses at the gene ends were 4 bases for V and 7 bases for J; bases not matched to a gene: 16. The CDR3 sequence is 18 residues long. From germline, CDR1 is MGHRA and CDR2 YSYEKL. The CDR3 coding sequence is TGCGCCAGCAGCCCAACACTCCTCCGGGACAGGGGGCATAGTGGCTACACCTTC. It codes for CASSPTLLRDRGHSGYTF.

This sequence joins TRBV2 and TRBJ1-5; maybe TRBD1 (6 bases). The ends were cut back, 7 bases at V and 7 bases at J, with 14 bases in the middle. Germline CDR1 SNHLY, CDR2 FYNNEI. CDR3 length equals 13 residues. The CDR3 DNA sequence: TGTGCCAGCAATGGAGGGGGGGGACAGCCCCAGCATTTT. As protein: CASNGGGGQPQHF.